This T cell receptor (beta chain) appears in the sequencing data of a study of blood T cell repertoires in COVID-19. Study information: COVID-19 samples, acute and convalescent, were from the United States, Italy and Spain. From T cells, B-cell-depleted T cells, or PBMCs came the material, which was cDNA or gDNA.

The CDR3 has 16 amino acids. V lost 0 bases and J lost 1, with 12 bases in between. The germline gives CDR1 ENHRY, CDR2 SYGVKD. Original processing notes: Nucleated cell number was recorded as an estimate derived from reference gene primer amplification. Sequencing used immunoSEQ multiplex PCR; TCRdb keeps in-frame clones, though not all of them. V, J and clone size are taken as reported in that table, and D and trimming were inferred from the DNA itself. The profile shows approximately 70,000 clones, about 91% of them singletons. Sequenced material: peripheral blood. J is TRBJ1-1 and V is TRBV10-3; D perhaps matches TRBD1 (5 bases). This receptor was identified in an older woman with acute or convalescent COVID-19. The CDR3 DNA is TGTGCCATCAGTGAGTCTGGCCGGAGGGGGAACACTGAAGCTTTCTTT. Encoded protein: CAISESGRRGNTEAFF.